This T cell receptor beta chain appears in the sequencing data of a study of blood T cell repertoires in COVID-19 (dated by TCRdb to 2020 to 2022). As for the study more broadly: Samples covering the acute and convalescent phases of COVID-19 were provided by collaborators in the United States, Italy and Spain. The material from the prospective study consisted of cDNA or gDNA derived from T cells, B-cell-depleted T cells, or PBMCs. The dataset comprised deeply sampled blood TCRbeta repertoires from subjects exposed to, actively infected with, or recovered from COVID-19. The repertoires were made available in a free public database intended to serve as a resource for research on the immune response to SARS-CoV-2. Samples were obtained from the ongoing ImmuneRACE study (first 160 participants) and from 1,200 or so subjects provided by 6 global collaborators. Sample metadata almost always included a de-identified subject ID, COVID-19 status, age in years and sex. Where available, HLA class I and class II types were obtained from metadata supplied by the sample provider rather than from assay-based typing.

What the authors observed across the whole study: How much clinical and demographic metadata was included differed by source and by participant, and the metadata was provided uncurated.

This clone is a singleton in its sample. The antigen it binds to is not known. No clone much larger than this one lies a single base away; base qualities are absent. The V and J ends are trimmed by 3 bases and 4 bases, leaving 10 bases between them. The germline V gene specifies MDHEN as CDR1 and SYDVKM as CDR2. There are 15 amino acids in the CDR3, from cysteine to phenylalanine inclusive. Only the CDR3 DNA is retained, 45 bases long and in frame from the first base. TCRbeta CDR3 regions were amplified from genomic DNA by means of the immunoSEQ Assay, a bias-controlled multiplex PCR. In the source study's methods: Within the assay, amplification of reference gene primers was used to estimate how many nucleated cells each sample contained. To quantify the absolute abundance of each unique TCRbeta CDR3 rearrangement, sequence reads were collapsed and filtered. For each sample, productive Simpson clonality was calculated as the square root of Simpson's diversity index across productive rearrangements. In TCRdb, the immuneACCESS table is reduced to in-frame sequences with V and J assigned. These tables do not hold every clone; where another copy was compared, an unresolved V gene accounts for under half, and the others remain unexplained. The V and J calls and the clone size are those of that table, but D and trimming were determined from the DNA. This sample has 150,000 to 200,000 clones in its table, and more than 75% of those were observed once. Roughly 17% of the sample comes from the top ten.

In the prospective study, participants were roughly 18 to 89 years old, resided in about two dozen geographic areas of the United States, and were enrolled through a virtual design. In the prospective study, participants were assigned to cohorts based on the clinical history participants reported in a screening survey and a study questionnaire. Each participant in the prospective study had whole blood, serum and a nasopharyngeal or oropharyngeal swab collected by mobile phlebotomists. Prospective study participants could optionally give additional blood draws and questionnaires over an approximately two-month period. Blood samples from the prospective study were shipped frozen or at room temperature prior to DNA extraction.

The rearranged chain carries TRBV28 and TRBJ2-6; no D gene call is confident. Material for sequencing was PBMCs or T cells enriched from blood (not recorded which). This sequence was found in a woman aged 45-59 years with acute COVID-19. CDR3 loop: CASSFFLAGANVLTF. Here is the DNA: TGTGCCAGCAGTTTTTTCCTGGCCGGGGCCAACGTCCTGACTTTC.